Below are 4 T cell receptor beta chains sequenced from a single sample in a study of shared clonotypes between healthy human individuals. TCRdb's copy holds only in-frame clones and misses some; the assay was immunoSEQ multiplex PCR. The table lists about 600,000 clones, less than 98% of them singletons, with 0.057% in the top ten. Sequencing was carried out using naive CD4+ T cells sorted from blood. Sample subset: CD45RA+ positively selected. All receptors come from a woman between 25 and 40 years old in good health.

CDR3 loop: CASSSAGGNQPQHF. The CDR3 nucleotides are TGTGCCAGCAGCTCGGCAGGGGGGAATCAGCCCCAGCATTTT. The chain couples TRBV11-2 to TRBJ1-5, with 7 positions matching TRBD1. The J segment lost 4 bases and the V segment lost 4 bases, leaving 4 bases of the junction unmatched. The CDR3 covers 14 residues. Germline V CDR1 and CDR2: SGHAT, FQNNGV.

This clone was picked up one time. The chain recombines TRBV5-1 with TRBJ2-3; D might be TRBD2 (5 bases). V was pared by 2 bases and J by 3 bases, with 13 bases between. The length of the CDR3 is 15 residues. Germline V CDR1 and CDR2: SGHRS, YFSETQ. The DNA for the CDR3 is TGCGCCAGCAGCTTATCAGATCCGGGGACAGATACGCAGTATTTT. Its translation: CASSLSDPGTDTQYF.

The rearrangement joins TRBV28 to TRBJ1-1; no firm D call. This CDR3 comprises 15 residues. V was cut by 5 bases and J by 2 bases, with 15 bases left in between. Germline V gene sequence: CDR1 MDHEN, CDR2 SYDVKM. The CDR3 nucleotides read TGTGCCAGCAGTCCGACGGGCCCGCTCAACACTGAAGCTTTCTTT. Its protein is CASSPTGPLNTEAFF.

The rearrangement joins TRBV10-3 to TRBJ2-3; D is ambiguous. Germline assignment: CDR1 ENHRY and CDR2 SYGVKD. Trimming removed 2 bases from V and 4 bases from J, with 16 bases in between. The CDR3 is made up of 16 amino acids. The CDR3 region has the DNA TGTGCCATCAGTGAGGAGGAGATAATAAGCGCAGATACGCAGTATTTT. As protein: CAISEEEIISADTQYF.